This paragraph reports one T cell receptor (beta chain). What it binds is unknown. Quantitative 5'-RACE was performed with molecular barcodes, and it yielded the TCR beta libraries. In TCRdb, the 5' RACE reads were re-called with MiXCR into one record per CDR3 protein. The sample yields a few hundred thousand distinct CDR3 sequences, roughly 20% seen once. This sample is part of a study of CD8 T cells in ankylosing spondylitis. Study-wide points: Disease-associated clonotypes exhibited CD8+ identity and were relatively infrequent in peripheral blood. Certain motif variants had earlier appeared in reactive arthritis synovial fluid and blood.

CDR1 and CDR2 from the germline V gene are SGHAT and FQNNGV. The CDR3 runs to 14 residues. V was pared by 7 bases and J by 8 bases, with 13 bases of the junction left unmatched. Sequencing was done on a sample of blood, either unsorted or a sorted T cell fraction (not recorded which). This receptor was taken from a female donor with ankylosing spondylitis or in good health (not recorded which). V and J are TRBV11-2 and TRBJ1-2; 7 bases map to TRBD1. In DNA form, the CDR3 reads TGTGCCAGCACCCAGGGGGGCCCCCGTGGAGGCTACACCTTC. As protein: CASTQGGPRGGYTF.